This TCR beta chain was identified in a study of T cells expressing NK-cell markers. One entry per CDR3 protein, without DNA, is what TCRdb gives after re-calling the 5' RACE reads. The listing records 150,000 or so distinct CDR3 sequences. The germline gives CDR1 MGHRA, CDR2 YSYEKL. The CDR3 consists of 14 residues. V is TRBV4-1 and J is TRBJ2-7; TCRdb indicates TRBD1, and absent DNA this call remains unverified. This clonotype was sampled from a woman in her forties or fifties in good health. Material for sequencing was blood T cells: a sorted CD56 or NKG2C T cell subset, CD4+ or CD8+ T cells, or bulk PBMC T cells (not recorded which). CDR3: CASSQGWGSNEQYF.